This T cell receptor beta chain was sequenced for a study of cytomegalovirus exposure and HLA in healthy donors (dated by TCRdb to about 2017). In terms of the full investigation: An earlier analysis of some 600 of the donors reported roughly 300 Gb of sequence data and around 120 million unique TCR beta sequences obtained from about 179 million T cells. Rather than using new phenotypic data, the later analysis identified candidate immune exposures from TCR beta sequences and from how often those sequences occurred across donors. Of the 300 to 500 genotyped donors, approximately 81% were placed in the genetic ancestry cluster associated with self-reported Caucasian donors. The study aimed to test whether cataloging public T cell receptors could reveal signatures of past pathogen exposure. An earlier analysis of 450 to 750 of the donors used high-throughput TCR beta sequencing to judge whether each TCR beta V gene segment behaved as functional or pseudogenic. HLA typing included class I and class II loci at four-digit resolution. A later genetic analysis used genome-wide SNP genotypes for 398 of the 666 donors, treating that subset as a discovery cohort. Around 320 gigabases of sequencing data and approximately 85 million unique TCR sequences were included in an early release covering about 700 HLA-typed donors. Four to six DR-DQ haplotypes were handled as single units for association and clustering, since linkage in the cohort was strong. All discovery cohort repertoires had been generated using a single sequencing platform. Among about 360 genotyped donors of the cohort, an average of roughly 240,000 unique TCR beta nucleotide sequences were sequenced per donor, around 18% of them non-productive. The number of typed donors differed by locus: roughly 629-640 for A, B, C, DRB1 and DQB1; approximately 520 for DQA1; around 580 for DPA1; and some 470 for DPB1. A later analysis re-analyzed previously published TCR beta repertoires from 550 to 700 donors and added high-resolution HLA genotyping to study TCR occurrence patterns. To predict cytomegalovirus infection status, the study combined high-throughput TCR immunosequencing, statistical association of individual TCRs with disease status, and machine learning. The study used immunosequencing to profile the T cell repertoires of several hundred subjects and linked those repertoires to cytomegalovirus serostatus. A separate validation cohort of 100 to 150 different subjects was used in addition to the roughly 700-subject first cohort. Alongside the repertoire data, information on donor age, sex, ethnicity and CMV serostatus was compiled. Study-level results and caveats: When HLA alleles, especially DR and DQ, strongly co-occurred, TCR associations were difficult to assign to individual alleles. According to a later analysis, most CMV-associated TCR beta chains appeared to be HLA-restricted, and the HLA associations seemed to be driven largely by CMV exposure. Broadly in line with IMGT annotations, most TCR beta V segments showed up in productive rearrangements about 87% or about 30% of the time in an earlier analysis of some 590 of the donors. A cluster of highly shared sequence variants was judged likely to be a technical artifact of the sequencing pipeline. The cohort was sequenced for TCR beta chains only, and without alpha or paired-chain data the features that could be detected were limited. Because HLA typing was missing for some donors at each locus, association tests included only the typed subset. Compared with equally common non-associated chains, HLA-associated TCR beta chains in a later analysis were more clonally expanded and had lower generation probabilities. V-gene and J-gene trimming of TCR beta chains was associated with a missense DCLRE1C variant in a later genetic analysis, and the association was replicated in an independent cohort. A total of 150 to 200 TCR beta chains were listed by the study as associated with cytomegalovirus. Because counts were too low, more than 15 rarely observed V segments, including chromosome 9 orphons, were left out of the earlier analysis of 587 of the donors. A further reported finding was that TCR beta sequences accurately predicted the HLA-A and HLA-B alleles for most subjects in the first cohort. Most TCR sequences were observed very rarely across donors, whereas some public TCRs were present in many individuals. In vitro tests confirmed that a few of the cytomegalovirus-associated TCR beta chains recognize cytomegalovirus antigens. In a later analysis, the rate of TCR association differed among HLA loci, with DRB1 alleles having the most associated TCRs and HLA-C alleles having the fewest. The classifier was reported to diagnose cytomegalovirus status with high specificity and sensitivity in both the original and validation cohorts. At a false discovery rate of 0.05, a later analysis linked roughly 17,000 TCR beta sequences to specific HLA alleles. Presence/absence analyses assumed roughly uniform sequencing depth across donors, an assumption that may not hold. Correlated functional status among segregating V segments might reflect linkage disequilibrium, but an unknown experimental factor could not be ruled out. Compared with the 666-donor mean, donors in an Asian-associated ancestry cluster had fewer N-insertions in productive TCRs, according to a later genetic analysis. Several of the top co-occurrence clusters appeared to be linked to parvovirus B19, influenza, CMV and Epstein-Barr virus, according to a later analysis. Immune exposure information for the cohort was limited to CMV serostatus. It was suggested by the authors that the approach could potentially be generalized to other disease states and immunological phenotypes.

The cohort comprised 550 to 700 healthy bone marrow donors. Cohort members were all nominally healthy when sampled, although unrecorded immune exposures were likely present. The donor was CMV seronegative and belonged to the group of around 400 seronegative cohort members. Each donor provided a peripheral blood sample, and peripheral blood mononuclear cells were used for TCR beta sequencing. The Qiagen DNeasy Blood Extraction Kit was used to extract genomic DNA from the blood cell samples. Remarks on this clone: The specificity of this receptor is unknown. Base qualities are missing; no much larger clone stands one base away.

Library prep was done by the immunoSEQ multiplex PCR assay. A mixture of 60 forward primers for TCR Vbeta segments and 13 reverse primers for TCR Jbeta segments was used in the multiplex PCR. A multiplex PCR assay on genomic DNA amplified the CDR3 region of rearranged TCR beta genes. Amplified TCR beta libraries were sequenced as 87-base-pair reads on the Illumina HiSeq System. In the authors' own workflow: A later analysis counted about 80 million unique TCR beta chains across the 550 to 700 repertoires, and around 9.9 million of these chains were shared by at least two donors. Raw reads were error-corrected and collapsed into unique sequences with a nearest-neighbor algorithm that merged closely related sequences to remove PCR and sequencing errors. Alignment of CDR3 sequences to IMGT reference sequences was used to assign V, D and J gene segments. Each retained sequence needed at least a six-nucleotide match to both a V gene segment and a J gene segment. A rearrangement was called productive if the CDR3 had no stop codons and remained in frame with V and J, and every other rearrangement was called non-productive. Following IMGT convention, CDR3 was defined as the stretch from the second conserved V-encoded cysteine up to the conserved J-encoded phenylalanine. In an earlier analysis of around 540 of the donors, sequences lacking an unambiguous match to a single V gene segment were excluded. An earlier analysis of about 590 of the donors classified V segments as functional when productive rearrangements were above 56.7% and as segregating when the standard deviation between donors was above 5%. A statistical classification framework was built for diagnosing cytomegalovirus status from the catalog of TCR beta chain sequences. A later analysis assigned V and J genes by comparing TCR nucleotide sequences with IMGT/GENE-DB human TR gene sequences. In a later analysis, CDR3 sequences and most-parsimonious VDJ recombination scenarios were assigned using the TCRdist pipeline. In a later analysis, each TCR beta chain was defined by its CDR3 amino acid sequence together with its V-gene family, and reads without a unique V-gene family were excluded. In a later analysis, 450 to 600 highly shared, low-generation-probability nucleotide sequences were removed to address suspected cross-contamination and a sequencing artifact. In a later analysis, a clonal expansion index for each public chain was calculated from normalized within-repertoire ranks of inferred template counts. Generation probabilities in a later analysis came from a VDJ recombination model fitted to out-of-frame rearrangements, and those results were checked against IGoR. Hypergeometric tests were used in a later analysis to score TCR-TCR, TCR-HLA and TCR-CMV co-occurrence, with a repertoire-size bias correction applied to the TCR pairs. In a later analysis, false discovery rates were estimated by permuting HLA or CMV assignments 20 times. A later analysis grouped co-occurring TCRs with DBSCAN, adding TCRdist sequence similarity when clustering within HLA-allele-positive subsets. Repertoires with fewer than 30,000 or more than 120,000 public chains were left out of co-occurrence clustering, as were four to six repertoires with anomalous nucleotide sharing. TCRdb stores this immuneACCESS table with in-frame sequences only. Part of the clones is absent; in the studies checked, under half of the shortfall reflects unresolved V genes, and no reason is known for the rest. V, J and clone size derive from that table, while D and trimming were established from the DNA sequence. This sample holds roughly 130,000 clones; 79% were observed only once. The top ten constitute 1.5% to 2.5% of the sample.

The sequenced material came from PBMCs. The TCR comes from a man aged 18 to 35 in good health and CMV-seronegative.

The CDR3 region reads CASREEGATEAFF. The DNA is as follows: TGTGCCAGCAGAGAGGAGGGGGCGACTGAAGCTTTCTTT. The rearrangement joined TRBV2 to TRBJ1-1, and 7 junction bases match TRBD1. The CDR3 measures 13 amino acids from cysteine to phenylalanine. Only CDR3 DNA remains: 39 bases, in frame from the first base. The germline V gene provides CDR1 SNHLY and CDR2 FYNNEI. The germline V end is reduced by 6 bases and the J end by 5 bases; junction bases left unmatched: 6.